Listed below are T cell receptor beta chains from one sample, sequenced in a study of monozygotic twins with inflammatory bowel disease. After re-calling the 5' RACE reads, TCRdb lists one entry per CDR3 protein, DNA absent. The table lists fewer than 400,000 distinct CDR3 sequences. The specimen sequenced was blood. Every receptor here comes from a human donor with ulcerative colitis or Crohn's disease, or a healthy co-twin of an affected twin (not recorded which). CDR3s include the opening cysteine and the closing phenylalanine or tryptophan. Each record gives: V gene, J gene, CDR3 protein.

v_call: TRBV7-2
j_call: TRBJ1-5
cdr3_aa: CASSLDPGRNQPQHF

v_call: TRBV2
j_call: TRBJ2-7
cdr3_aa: CASSERGSTYEQYF

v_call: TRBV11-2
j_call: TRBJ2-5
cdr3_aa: CASSLDPRVQETQYF

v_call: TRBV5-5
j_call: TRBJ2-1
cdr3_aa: CASSLGHGNYNEQFF

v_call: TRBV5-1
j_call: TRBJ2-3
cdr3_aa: CASSPQTSGGTDTQYF

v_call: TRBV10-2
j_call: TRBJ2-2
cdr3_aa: CASSEWGTGELFF

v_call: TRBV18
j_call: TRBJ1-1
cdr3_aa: CASSPSAIAPIEAFF

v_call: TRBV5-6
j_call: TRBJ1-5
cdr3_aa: CASSYGGTRNQPQHF

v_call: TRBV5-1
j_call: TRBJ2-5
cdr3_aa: CASSLAGTDGETQYF

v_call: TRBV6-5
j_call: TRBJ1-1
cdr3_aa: CASSYRQGDSEAFF

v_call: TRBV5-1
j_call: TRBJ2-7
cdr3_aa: CASSYQGTGPDEQYF

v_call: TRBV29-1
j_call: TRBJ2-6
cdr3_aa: CSVELHRAKVPGANVLTF

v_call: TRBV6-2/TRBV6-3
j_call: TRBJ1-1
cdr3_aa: CASSTRSRNTEAFF

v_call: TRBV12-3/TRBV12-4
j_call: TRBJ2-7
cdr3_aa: CASSLGKSYEQYF

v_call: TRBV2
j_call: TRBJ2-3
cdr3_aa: CASRRGGNTDTQYF

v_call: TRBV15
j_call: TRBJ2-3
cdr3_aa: CATSRGGNRDTDTQYF

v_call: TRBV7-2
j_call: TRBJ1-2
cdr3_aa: CASSLAPGGPNYGYTF

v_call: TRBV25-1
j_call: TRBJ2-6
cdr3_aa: CASSGHGANVLTF

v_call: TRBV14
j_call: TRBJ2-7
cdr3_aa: CASSLRDRLYEQYF

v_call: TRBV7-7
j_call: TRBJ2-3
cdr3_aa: CASSLSGLAKDTQYF

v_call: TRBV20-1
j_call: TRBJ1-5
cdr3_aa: CSARSGFRSNQPQHF

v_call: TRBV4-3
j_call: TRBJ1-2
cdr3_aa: CASSQEGRGYGYTF

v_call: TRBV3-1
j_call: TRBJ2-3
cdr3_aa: CASTSGRGTQYF

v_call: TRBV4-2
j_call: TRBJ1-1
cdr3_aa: CASNLGLNTEAFF

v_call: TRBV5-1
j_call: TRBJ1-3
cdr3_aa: CASSAGLTNSGNTIYF

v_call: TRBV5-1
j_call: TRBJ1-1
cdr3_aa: CASSLATDMNTEAFF

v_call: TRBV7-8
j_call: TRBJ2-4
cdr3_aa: CASSLDQGGSHYF

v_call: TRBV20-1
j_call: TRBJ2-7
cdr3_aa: CSARSLAGWGGYEQYF